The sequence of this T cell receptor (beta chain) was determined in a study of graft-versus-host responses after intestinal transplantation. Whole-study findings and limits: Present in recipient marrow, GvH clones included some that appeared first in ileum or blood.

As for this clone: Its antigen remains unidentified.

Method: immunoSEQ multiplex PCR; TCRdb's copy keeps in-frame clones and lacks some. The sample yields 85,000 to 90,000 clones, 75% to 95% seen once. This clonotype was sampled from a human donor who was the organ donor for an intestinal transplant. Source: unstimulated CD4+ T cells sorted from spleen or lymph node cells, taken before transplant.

This CDR3 reads CASSLAMDRAYGYTF. CDR3 nucleotide sequence: TGTGCCAGCAGCTTAGCCATGGACAGGGCCTATGGCTACACCTTC. The chain employs TRBV7-8 and TRBJ1-2; TRBD1 matches at 8 bases. Trimming took 0 bases from V and 4 from J; bases not matched to a gene: 4. From germline, CDR1 is SGHVS and CDR2 FQNEAQ. This CDR3 spans 15 amino acids.